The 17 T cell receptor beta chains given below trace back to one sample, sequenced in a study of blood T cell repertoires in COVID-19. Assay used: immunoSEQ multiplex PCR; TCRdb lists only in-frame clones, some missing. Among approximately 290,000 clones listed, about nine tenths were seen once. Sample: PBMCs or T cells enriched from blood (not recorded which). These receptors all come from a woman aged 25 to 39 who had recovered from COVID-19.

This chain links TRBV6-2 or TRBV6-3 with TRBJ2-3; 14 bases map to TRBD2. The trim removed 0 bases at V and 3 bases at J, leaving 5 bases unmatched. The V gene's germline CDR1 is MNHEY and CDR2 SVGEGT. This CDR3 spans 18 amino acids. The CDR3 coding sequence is TGTGCCAGCAGTTACTCCCGACTAGCGGGAGGGAAGACAGATACGCAGTATTTT. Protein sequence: CASSYSRLAGGKTDTQYF.

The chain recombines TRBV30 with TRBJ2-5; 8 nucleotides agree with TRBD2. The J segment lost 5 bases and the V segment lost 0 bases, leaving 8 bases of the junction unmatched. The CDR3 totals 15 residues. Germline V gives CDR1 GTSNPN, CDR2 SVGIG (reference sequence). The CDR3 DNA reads TGTGCCTGGAGTGTACCCGGGGGGGGTTGGGAGACCCAGTACTTC. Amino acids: CAWSVPGGGWETQYF.

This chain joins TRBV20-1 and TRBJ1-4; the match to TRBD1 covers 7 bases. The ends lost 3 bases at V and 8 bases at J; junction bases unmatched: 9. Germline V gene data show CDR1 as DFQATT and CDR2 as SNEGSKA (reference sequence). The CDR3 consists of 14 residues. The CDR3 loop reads CSASEQGNSEKLFF. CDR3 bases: TGCAGTGCTAGTGAACAGGGGAACTCCGAAAAACTGTTTTTT.

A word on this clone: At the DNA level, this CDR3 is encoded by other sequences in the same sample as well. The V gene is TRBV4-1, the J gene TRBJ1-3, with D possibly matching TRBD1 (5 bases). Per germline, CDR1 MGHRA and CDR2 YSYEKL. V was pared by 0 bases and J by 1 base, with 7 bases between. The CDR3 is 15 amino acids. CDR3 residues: CASSQDRGSGNTIYF. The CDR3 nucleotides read TGCGCCAGCAGCCAAGATAGGGGTTCTGGAAACACCATATATTTT.

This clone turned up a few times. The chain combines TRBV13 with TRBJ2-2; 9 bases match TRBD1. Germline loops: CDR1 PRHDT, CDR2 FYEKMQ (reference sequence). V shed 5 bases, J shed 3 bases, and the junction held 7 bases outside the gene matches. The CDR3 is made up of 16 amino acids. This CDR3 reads CASSRGDRDDTGELFF. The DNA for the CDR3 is TGTGCCAGCAGCCGGGGGGACAGGGACGACACCGGGGAGCTGTTTTTT.

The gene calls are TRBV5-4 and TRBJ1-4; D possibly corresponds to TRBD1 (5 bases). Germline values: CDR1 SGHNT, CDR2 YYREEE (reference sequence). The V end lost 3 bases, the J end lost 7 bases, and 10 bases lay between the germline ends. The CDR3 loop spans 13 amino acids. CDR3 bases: TGTGCCAGCAGCTCGGCGGGGGGTGAAAAACTGTTTTTT. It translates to CASSSAGGEKLFF.

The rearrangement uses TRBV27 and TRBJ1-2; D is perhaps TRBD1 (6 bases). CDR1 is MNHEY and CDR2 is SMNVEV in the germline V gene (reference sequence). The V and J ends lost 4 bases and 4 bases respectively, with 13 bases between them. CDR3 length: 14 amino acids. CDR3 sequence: CASSSTGLIYGYTF. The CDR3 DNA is TGTGCCAGCAGTTCGACAGGCCTAATCTATGGCTACACCTTC.

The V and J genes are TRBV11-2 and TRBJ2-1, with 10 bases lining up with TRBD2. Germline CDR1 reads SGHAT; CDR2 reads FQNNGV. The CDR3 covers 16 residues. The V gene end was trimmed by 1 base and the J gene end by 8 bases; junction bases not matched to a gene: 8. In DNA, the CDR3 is TGTGCCAGCAGCTTAGCACCGGGACTAGCGATAGATGAGCAGTTCTTC. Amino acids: CASSLAPGLAIDEQFF.

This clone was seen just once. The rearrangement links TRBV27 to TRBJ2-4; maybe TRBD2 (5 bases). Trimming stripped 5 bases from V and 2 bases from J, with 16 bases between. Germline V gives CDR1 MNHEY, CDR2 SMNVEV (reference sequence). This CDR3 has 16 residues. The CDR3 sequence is CASSPTPGITKNIQYF. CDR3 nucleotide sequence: TGTGCCAGCAGTCCCACGCCCGGGATCACCAAAAACATTCAGTACTTC.

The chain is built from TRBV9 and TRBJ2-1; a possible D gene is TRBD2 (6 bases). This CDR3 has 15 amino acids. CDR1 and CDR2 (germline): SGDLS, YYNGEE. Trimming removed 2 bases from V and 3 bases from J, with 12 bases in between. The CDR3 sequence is CASSVAASDYNEQFF. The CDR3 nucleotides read TGTGCCAGCAGCGTGGCGGCTAGCGACTACAATGAGCAGTTCTTC.

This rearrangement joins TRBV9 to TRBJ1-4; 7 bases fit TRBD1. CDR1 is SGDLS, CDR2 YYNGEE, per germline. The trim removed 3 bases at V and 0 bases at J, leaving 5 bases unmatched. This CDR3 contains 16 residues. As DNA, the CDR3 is TGTGCCAGCAGCGATCCCCAGGGGGCAACTAATGAAAAACTGTTTTTT. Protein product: CASSDPQGATNEKLFF.

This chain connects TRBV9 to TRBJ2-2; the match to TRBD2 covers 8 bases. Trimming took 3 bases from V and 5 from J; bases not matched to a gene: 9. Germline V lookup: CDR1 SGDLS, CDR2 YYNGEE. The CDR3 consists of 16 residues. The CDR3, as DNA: TGTGCCAGCAGCGAAAGAGCGGGAGTGAGTACCGGGGAGCTGTTTTTT. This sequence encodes CASSERAGVSTGELFF.

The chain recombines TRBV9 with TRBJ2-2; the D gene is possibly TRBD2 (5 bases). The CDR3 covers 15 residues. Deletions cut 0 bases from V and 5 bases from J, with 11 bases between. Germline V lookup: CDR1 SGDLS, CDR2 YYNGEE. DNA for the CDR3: TGTGCCAGCAGCGTAGGTGCGGGTGTAACCGGGGAGCTGTTTTTT. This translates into CASSVGAGVTGELFF.

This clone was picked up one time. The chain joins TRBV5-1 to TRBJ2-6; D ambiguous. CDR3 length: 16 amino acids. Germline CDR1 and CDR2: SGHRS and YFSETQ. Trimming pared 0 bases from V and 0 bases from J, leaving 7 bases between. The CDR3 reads CASSLGPSSGANVLTF. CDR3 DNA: TGCGCCAGCAGCTTGGGTCCATCCTCTGGGGCCAACGTCCTGACTTTC.

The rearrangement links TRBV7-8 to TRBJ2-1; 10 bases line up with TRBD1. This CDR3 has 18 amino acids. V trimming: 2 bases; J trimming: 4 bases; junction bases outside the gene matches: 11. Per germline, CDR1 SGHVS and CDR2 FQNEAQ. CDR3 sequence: CASSLPLTGGQVYNEQFF. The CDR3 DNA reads TGTGCCAGCAGCTTACCGCTGACAGGGGGCCAGGTATACAATGAGCAGTTCTTC.

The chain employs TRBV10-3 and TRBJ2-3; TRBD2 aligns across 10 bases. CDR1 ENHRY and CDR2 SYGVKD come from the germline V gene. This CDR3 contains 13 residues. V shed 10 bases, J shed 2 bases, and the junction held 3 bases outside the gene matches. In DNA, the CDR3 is TGTGCCAGCGGACTAGCGGACACAGATACGCAGTATTTT. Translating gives CASGLADTDTQYF.

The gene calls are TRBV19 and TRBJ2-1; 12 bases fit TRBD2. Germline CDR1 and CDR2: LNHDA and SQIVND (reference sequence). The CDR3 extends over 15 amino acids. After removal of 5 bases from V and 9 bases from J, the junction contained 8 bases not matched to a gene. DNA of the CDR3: TGTGCCAGTAGTTCTAGCGGGAGGGCCCTGGGTGAGCAGTTCTTC. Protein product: CASSSSGRALGEQFF.